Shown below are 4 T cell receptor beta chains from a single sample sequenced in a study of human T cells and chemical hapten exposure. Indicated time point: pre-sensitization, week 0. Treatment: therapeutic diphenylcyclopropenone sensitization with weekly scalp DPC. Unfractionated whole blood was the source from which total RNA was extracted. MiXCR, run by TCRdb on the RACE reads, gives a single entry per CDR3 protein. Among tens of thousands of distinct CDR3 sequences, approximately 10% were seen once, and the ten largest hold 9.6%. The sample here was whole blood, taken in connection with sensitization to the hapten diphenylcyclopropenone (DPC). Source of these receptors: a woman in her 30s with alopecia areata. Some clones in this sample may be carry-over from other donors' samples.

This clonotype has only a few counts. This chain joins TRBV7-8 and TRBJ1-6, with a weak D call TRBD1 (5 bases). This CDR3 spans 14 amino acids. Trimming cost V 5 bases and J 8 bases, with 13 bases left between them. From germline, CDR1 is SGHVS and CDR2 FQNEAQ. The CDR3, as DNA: TGTGCCAGCAGCACCGGGACTCTGGATTCACCCCTCCACTTT. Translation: CASSTGTLDSPLHF.

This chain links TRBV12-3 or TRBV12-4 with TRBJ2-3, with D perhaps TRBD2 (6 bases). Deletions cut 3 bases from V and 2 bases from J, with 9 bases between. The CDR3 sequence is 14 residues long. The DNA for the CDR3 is TGTGCCAGCAGTTTTGCGGGGACCACAGATACGCAGTATTTT. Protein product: CASSFAGTTDTQYF.

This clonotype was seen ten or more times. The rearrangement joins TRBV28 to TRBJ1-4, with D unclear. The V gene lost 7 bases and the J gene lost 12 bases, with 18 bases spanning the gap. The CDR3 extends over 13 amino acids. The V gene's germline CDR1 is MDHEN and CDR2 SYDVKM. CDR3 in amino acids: CASTWGRVGELFF. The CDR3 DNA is TGTGCCAGCACTTGGGGTCGTGTCGGGGAACTGTTTTTT.

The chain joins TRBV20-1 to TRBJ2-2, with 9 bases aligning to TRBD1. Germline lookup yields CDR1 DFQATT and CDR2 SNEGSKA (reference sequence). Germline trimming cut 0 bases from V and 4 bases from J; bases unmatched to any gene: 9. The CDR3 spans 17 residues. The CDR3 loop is CSARDRGTGGGTGELFF. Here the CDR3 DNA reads TGCAGTGCTAGAGATCGAGGAACAGGGGGCGGCACCGGGGAGCTGTTTTTT.